The 7 T cell receptor beta chains below all came from one sample that was sequenced in a study of ipilimumab plus nivolumab after autologous stem cell transplantation. The data were produced by immunoSEQ multiplex PCR, yet TCRdb's version contains in-frame clones alone and is incomplete. The sample comprises 20,000 to 25,000 clones, roughly four fifths of which are singletons, and roughly 25% rests with the top ten. The sample in question was PBMCs, obtained in a trial of ipilimumab plus nivolumab as post-transplant consolidation. Every receptor here comes from a male donor with diffuse large B-cell lymphoma.

V gene TRBV2 combines with J gene TRBJ2-3; the D gene could be TRBD1 or TRBD2 (5 bases each). There are 15 residues in the CDR3. Trimming stripped 2 bases from V and 3 bases from J, with 12 bases between. The germline CDR1 and CDR2 sequences are SNHLY and FYNNEI. The CDR3 region is CASSERVRGTDTQYF. The CDR3, as DNA: TGTGCCAGCAGTGAAAGAGTGAGGGGAACAGATACGCAGTATTTT.

The CDR3 sequence: CATSRASDRAVGEQYF. CDR3 DNA: TGTGCCACCAGCAGAGCCTCGGACAGGGCCGTCGGCGAGCAGTACTTC. The rearrangement joins TRBV15 to TRBJ2-7; TRBD1 aligns across 8 bases. V was clipped by 1 base and J by 6 bases; unmatched bases: 11. Germline CDR1 is LNHNV and CDR2 is YYDKDF (reference sequence). This CDR3 is built from 16 residues.

This sequence joins TRBV11-1 and TRBJ1-2; 7 bases are a match to TRBD1. The CDR3 has 14 amino acids. V trimming: 2 bases; J trimming: 4 bases; junction bases outside the gene matches: 4. Per the germline V gene, CDR1 is SGHAT and CDR2 is FQDESV (reference sequence). In DNA, the CDR3 is TGTGCCAGCAGCTTAACCCGACAGGGCTATGGCTACACCTTC. This sequence encodes CASSLTRQGYGYTF.

The V call is TRBV11-2, the J call TRBJ1-3; possibly TRBD1 for D (5 bases). CDR3 size: 14 residues. The germline V gene encodes CDR1 SGHAT and CDR2 FQNNGV. Trimming took off 0 bases at V and 8 bases at J, with 11 bases between the two ends. The CDR3, as DNA: TGTGCCAGCAGCTTAGAACGACAGTCGCACACCATATATTTT. It encodes CASSLERQSHTIYF.

The genes are TRBV6-5 and TRBJ1-3; the D is unclear. CDR3 length equals 13 residues. CDR1 MNHEY and CDR2 SVGAGI come from the germline V gene. The V gene lost 0 bases and the J gene lost 3 bases, with 3 bases spanning the gap. CDR3 nucleotides: TGTGCCAGCAGTTACTCGAGTGGAAACACCATATATTTT. Amino acids: CASSYSSGNTIYF.

The V gene is TRBV29-1, the J gene TRBJ2-7, with 9 bases matching TRBD2. This CDR3 region has 15 residues. Germline CDR1 is SQVTM and CDR2 is ANQGSEA. The junction had 7 bases not matched to a gene; V was cut back by 1 base and J by 3 bases. This CDR3 is CSVEVGVAGVYEQYF. The CDR3 bases are TGCAGCGTTGAAGTGGGGGTAGCGGGAGTCTACGAGCAGTACTTC.

The chain employs TRBV5-8 and TRBJ2-1; D unresolved. CDR1 is SGHTS and CDR2 is YDEGEE in the germline V gene. Trimming shortened V by 0 bases and J by 4 bases, and 8 bases separated the two germline ends. CDR3 size: 14 residues. CDR3 sequence: CASSLAKGYNEQFF. The CDR3 DNA reads as TGTGCCAGCAGCTTGGCCAAGGGTTACAATGAGCAGTTCTTC.